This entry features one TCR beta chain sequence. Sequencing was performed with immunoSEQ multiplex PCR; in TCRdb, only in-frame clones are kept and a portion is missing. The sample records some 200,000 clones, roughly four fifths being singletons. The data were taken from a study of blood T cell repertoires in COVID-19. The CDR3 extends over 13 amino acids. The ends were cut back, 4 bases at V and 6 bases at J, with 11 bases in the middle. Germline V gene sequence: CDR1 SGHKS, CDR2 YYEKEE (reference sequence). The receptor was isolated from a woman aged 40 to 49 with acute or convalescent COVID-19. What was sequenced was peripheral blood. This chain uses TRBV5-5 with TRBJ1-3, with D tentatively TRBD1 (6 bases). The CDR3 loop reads CASSRTAENTIYF. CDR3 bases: TGTGCCAGCAGCCGGACAGCGGAAAACACCATATATTTT.